One sample yielded the 3 T cell receptor beta chains listed below, sequenced in a study of Ad26.COV2.S vaccination and SARS-CoV-2 variants. Sequencing was performed with immunoSEQ multiplex PCR; in TCRdb, only in-frame clones are kept and a portion is missing. The table has about 680,000 clones, approximately 88% seen once. Regarding treatment: roughly 20 received Ad26.COV2.S at low or high dose, single or two shots; roughly 5 received placebo; per-sample allocation not given. Material that was analyzed had been drawn on day 63 after the first vaccine or placebo injection. The specimen was peripheral blood, collected in a trial of Ad26.COV2.S vaccine versus placebo. The source of these receptors is a person aged 18-60 years who received the Ad26.COV2.S COVID-19 vaccine or a placebo.

This chain connects TRBV18 to TRBJ1-5; the D gene is possibly TRBD1 (5 bases). The ends were cut back, 4 bases at V and 5 bases at J, with 15 bases in the middle. The CDR3 runs 15 residues. Germline V lookup: CDR1 KGHSH, CDR2 LQKENI. The CDR3 DNA is TGTGCCAGCTCACGCCGTGGGGGGGAGGATCAGCCCCAGCATTTT. It is translated as CASSRRGGEDQPQHF.

This chain connects TRBV10-3 to TRBJ2-5, with TRBD1 as a possible D gene (6 bases). Germline values: CDR1 ENHRY, CDR2 SYGVKD. The CDR3 loop spans 12 amino acids. Trimming left V 11 bases short and J 0 bases short, with 10 bases between. The CDR3 reads CAAGQNQETQYF. The CDR3 nucleotides read TGTGCCGCCGGACAGAACCAAGAGACCCAGTACTTC.

This chain joins TRBV24-1 and TRBJ2-1; D is uncertain. CDR1 and CDR2 (germline): KGHDR, SFDVKD. V lost 1 base and J 2 bases, leaving 11 bases between the germline ends. This CDR3 is built from 16 residues. This chain's CDR3 is CATSDFNGAAYNEQFF. CDR3 sequence (DNA): TGTGCCACCAGTGATTTTAACGGAGCTGCCTACAATGAGCAGTTCTTC.